What follows are 22 T cell receptor beta chains derived from one specimen sequenced in a study of a mutant IDH1 vaccine in newly diagnosed glioma. For these TCRs, the target antigens are not known. Sample time point: week 5, during vaccination. All doses held 300 ug of mutant IDH1 20-mer peptide, with topical imiquimod. TCRdb's table, derived via immunoSEQ multiplex PCR, lists solely in-frame clones and lacks some. Here the sample spans over 30,000 clones, around 60% being singletons. The specimen was PBMCs, collected from a glioma patient whose treatment included an IDH1 peptide vaccine. These receptors all stem from a woman aged 18-30 years with glioma.

The chain joins TRBV13 to TRBJ2-3; no firm D call. Trimming removed 2 bases from V and 3 bases from J, with 6 bases in between. CDR3 length: 13 amino acids. Germline V CDR1 and CDR2: PRHDT, FYEKMQ (reference sequence). The CDR3, as DNA: TGTGCCAGCAGCTTATGGGAAACAGATACGCAGTATTTT. The encoded protein is CASSLWETDTQYF.

The chain links TRBV30 to TRBJ2-2; D uncertain. Germline values: CDR1 GTSNPN, CDR2 SVGIG (reference sequence). The ends were cut back, 5 bases at V and 1 base at J, with 8 bases in the middle. This CDR3 has 13 amino acids. CDR3 region: CAWSGGNTGELFF. CDR3 nucleotides: TGTGCCTGGTCAGGTGGGAACACCGGGGAGCTGTTTTTT.

DNA of the CDR3: TGTGCCAGCAGCCAATCAGCCTACGAGCAGTACTTC. It is translated as CASSQSAYEQYF. The chain couples TRBV7-6 to TRBJ2-7; D not certain. Germline V gene lookup returns CDR1 SGHVS and CDR2 FNYEAQ. The germline V and J ends were trimmed by 5 bases and 2 bases, with 7 bases remaining between them. The CDR3 runs 12 residues.

This clone occurred a few times. The chain employs TRBV18 and TRBJ1-1; D unclear. Germline V lookup: CDR1 KGHSH, CDR2 LQKENI. This CDR3 is 17 amino acids long. V was cut by 1 base and J by 3 bases, with 18 bases left in between. CDR3 protein: CASSPLTDRGRDTEAFF. For the CDR3, the DNA is TGTGCCAGCTCACCACTGACGGACCGTGGGAGAGACACTGAAGCTTTCTTT.

V and J are TRBV30 and TRBJ1-5; D gene unclear. The germline V gene has CDR1 GTSNPN and CDR2 SVGIG (reference sequence). The germline V and J ends were trimmed by 1 base and 2 bases, with 9 bases remaining between them. This CDR3 is 14 amino acids long. In nucleotides, the CDR3 is TGTGCCTGGAGTGGGGCCATGGGCAATCAGCCCCAGCATTTT. Translation: CAWSGAMGNQPQHF.

The chain has TRBV30 and TRBJ1-5; tentatively, D is TRBD1 (6 bases). The germline V and J ends were trimmed by 2 bases and 3 bases, with 14 bases remaining between them. The CDR3 has 15 residues. Germline-derived CDR1 and CDR2 are GTSNPN and SVGIG (reference sequence). The CDR3 sequence: CAWSRGQGINQPQHF. CDR3 DNA: TGTGCCTGGAGTCGAGGGCAGGGGATCAATCAGCCCCAGCATTTT.

This clone showed up just a few times. V is TRBV20-1 and J is TRBJ1-5; D is unclear. The germline V and J ends were trimmed by 5 bases and 5 bases, with 7 bases remaining between them. Looked up from germline, CDR1 is DFQATT and CDR2 is SNEGSKA (reference sequence). The CDR3 sequence is 11 residues long. CDR3 loop: CSAGLDQPQHF. The DNA for the CDR3 is TGCAGTGCTGGATTAGATCAGCCCCAGCATTTT.

This clone showed up just a few times. The J gene is TRBJ1-5, the V gene TRBV19, with D perhaps TRBD1 (5 bases). The CDR3 contains 14 residues. CDR1 and CDR2 (germline): LNHDA, SQIVND (reference sequence). Between the trimmed V and J ends, which lost 3 bases and 6 bases, there was a span of 12 bases. The DNA of the CDR3 is TGTGCCAGTAGTATGGGTGGGGGGTTTCAGCCCCAGCATTTT. It codes for CASSMGGGFQPQHF.

The genes are TRBV28 and TRBJ1-5; tentative D call: TRBD1 (5 bases). The length of the CDR3 is 14 residues. Germline CDR1 is MDHEN and CDR2 is SYDVKM. V lost 4 bases and J 6 bases, leaving 13 bases between the germline ends. The CDR3 protein is CASSWLGGFQPQHF. CDR3 nucleotide sequence: TGTGCCAGCAGTTGGTTGGGGGGTTTTCAGCCCCAGCATTTT.

This chain joins TRBV7-2 and TRBJ2-3; possible D gene TRBD2, 5 bases. Germline V CDR1 and CDR2: SGHTA, FQGNSA. V shed 1 base and J shed 2 bases, with 7 bases lying between them. CDR3 length: 14 amino acids. For the CDR3, the DNA is TGTGCCAGCAGCTTAGGCGGGTACACAGATACGCAGTATTTT. Translating gives CASSLGGYTDTQYF.

This clone was observed a few times. The chain joins TRBV19 to TRBJ1-4; perhaps TRBD1 as D (6 bases). Trimming took off 3 bases at V and 4 bases at J, with 9 bases between the two ends. CDR1 LNHDA and CDR2 SQIVND come from the germline V gene (reference sequence). CDR3 length: 14 residues. CDR3 nucleotides: TGTGCCAGTAGTATCACAGGGATTAATGAAAAACTGTTTTTT. Its protein product is CASSITGINEKLFF.

In its sample, this clone was seen a few times. This chain uses TRBV7-9 with TRBJ2-1; D unclear. Per germline, CDR1 SEHNR and CDR2 FQNEAQ (reference sequence). V was shortened by 7 bases and J by 4 bases, with 11 bases between the two germline ends. The CDR3 length is 13 residues. CDR3: CASTPDGYNEQFF. The CDR3 region has the DNA TGTGCCAGCACCCCGGACGGGTACAATGAGCAGTTCTTC.

Only a few counts were recorded for this clone. The chain combines TRBV29-1 with TRBJ1-1; 7 bases map to TRBD1. Trimming cost V 5 bases and J 5 bases; bases outside gene matches: 5. Germline values: CDR1 SQVTM, CDR2 ANQGSEA. This CDR3 region has 12 residues. The CDR3 bases are TGCAGCGTTCGACAGGGCGTAACTGAAGCTTTCTTT. This gives the protein CSVRQGVTEAFF. Combining the CDR3 with reference TRBV29-1 and TRBJ1-1 gives the whole variable domain SAVISQKPSRDICQRGTSLTIQCQVDSQVTMMFWYRQQPGQSLTLIATANQGSEATYESGFVIDKFPISRPNLTFSTLTVSNMSPEDSSIYLCSVRQGVTEAFFGQGTRLTVV.

The J gene is TRBJ1-2, the V gene TRBV5-1; TRBD1 matches 7 bases. Germline CDR1 is SGHRS and CDR2 is YFSETQ. This CDR3 comprises 14 residues. J was trimmed by 6 bases and V by 4 bases; bases with no gene match: 9. CDR3 residues: CASSTPTGSNGYTF. Written as DNA, the CDR3 is TGCGCCAGCAGCACACCGACAGGGAGTAATGGCTACACCTTC.

This clone has just a few counts. The V and J genes are TRBV27 and TRBJ1-4, with D uncertain. The germline V gene encodes CDR1 MNHEY and CDR2 SMNVEV (reference sequence). The CDR3 runs to 15 residues. Trimming stripped 7 bases from V and 8 bases from J, with 20 bases between. CDR3 DNA: TGTGCCAGCACCCGACTGTCCCCATTTTCGGAAAAACTGTTTTTT. Translation gives CASTRLSPFSEKLFF.

J is TRBJ2-1 and V is TRBV10-3; tentatively, D is TRBD1 (6 bases). Germline values: CDR1 ENHRY, CDR2 SYGVKD. The V gene lost 10 bases and the J gene lost 4 bases, with 14 bases spanning the gap. The CDR3 runs to 13 residues. CDR3 protein: CATGTPSYNEQFF. The CDR3 nucleotides read TGTGCCACCGGGACACCGTCTTACAATGAGCAGTTCTTC.

The chain combines TRBV5-6 with TRBJ2-2; 8 bases agree with TRBD1. From germline, CDR1 is SGHDT and CDR2 YYEEEE. The CDR3 is 14 residues long. J was trimmed by 6 bases and V by 5 bases; bases with no gene match: 6. CDR3 coding DNA: TGTGCCAGCAGTCGGGACAGGTGGGCCGGGGAGCTGTTTTTT. The encoded protein is CASSRDRWAGELFF.

The chain links TRBV7-2 to TRBJ2-2; the D is unclear. Germline V lookup: CDR1 SGHTA, CDR2 FQGNSA. Trimming removed 5 bases at V and 6 bases at J, with 10 bases between. The CDR3 has 13 amino acids. CDR3 in amino acids: CASSPTGPGELFF. In nucleotides, the CDR3 is TGTGCCAGCAGCCCGACGGGCCCCGGGGAGCTGTTTTTT.

The chain combines TRBV10-3 with TRBJ2-3; TRBD2 matches at 9 bases. Germline CDR1 and CDR2: ENHRY and SYGVKD. CDR3 length: 15 amino acids. The V and J ends lost 3 bases and 6 bases, in that order; junction bases with no gene match: 7. The CDR3 bases are TGTGCCATCAGTGACTCGGCGGGAGGGCGGGATACGCAGTATTTT. Encoded protein: CAISDSAGGRDTQYF.

This clone was detected only a few times. This rearrangement joins TRBV2 to TRBJ2-3; TRBD1 matches 7 bases. The CDR3 is made up of 14 amino acids. Per the germline V gene, CDR1 is SNHLY and CDR2 is FYNNEI. The J segment lost 0 bases and the V segment lost 6 bases, leaving 3 bases of the junction unmatched. CDR3 protein: CASRGGQSTDTQYF. As DNA, the CDR3 is TGTGCCAGCAGAGGGGGACAGAGCACAGATACGCAGTATTTT.

This chain links TRBV20-1 with TRBJ2-1, with unresolved D. This CDR3 comprises 11 residues. Germline-derived CDR1 and CDR2 are DFQATT and SNEGSKA (reference sequence). The V and J ends lost 6 bases and 3 bases respectively, with 6 bases between them. CDR3 amino acids: CSAPDYNEQFF. Here the CDR3 DNA reads TGCAGTGCGCCCGACTACAATGAGCAGTTCTTC.

This chain uses TRBV6-1 with TRBJ1-2, with a weak D call TRBD1 (6 bases). The CDR3 runs to 12 residues. V lost 6 bases to trimming and J lost 11 bases, with 16 bases between them. Germline assignment: CDR1 MNHNS and CDR2 SASEGT. The chain's CDR3 is CASRLTGFQYTF. The CDR3 DNA sequence: TGTGCCAGCAGACTTACAGGGTTTCAATACACCTTC.